A single sample is the source of the 10 T cell receptor beta chains below, sequenced in a study of CD8+CD57+ T cells in acquired aplastic anemia. The patients chosen for sequencing had shown expansion of CD8+CD57+ cells (detected by flow cytometry). Genomic DNA constituted the template upon which TCR beta VDJ and CDR3 profiling was performed. TCRdb redid the calling of the reads with MiXCR, one entry per CDR3 protein. The sample has roughly 150,000 distinct CDR3 sequences; less than 50% are singletons. Sequences were obtained from sorted CD4+, CD8+, or CD8+CD57+ T cells (not recorded which) from PBMCs. The receptor set was obtained from a human donor with aplastic anemia.

The rearrangement joins TRBV7-2 to TRBJ2-7; 10 bases are shared with TRBD1. This CDR3 is built from 15 residues. CDR1 SGHTA and CDR2 FQGNSA come from the germline V gene. V was clipped by 5 bases and J by 3 bases; unmatched bases: 7. This chain's CDR3 is CASSIHGTGDYEQYV. The CDR3 coding sequence is TGTGCCAGCAGCATCCACGGGACAGGGGACTACGAGCAGTACGTC.

This clonotype was detected ten times or more. The CDR3 DNA sequence: TGTGCCAGCAGCCTATTAGCTAGCGGGAGCGGCGAGACCCAGTACTTC. It specifies CASSLLASGSGETQYF. V usage is TRBV3-1 and J usage is TRBJ2-5; 10 nucleotides line up with TRBD2. CDR3 length equals 16 residues. With 4 bases clipped from V and 5 bases from J, the junction kept 10 bases outside the gene matches. Germline CDR1 LGHDT, CDR2 YNNKEL (reference sequence).

About this clonotype: A much larger clone is a single base away; this may be a read error. Since no conserved phenylalanine or tryptophan closes the CDR3, a read error is the likely cause. The chain joins TRBV5-5 to TRBJ1-5; D might be TRBD1 (6 bases). This CDR3 has 14 residues. Germline V gene sequence: CDR1 SGHKS, CDR2 YYEKEE (reference sequence). V lost 3 bases and J lost 9, with 16 bases in between. The CDR3 reads CASSYGDNFGPQHS. The CDR3 nucleotides read TGTGCCAGCAGCTACGGGGACAACTTTGGGCCCCAGCATTCT.

Here the CDR3 reads CSVAYGGGTAYYGYTF. The CDR3 DNA sequence: TGCAGCGTTGCCTACGGAGGTGGGACGGCGTACTATGGCTACACCTTC. The V gene is TRBV29-1, the J gene TRBJ1-2, with D perhaps matching TRBD1 (5 bases). Trimming pared 4 bases from V and 3 bases from J, leaving 21 bases between. The CDR3 spans 16 residues. From germline, CDR1 is SQVTM and CDR2 ANQGSEA.

The J gene is TRBJ2-2, the V gene TRBV19; 8 nucleotides align to TRBD1. V shed 10 bases and J 0 bases; nucleotides not matched to a gene: 7. Germline V gene data show CDR1 as LNHDA and CDR2 as SQIVND (reference sequence). This CDR3 region has 15 residues. In nucleotides, the CDR3 is TGTGCCACCAACACGGACAGGGCGAACACCGGGGAGCTGTTTTTT. Translated, it gives CATNTDRANTGELFF.

Comments on this clonotype: The junction and the germline gene differ at one end; a read error may be behind it. This rearrangement joins TRBV25-1 to TRBJ2-4, with D unclear. This CDR3 contains 15 residues. CDR1 MGHDK and CDR2 SYGVNS come from the germline V gene. CDR3 sequence reads: CASSESPVAKNIQCF. As DNA, the CDR3 is TGTGCCAGCAGTGAGTCTCCCGTAGCCAAAAACATTCAGTGCTTC.

This clonotype was detected ten times or more. This sequence joins TRBV20-1 and TRBJ2-3, with D possibly being TRBD1 or TRBD2 (5 bases each). Germline loops: CDR1 DFQATT, CDR2 SNEGSKA (reference sequence). The CDR3 is 13 amino acids. The V gene lost 5 bases and the J gene lost 2 bases, with 11 bases spanning the gap. The CDR3 region is CSAPGAFTDTQYF. CDR3 DNA: TGCAGTGCTCCCGGGGCTTTCACAGATACGCAGTATTTT.

This clonotype appeared a few times. A much larger clone differs by one base, so this may be a read error. The gene calls are TRBV5-1 and TRBJ2-7, with 9 bases aligning to TRBD1. The CDR3 runs 14 residues. Germline V gene lookup returns CDR1 SGHRS and CDR2 YFSETQ. V lost 2 bases, J lost 2 bases, and 2 bases stayed unmatched. The CDR3 bases are TGCGCCAGCAGCTTACGGACAGGGGCCTACGAGCAGTACGTC. As protein: CASSLRTGAYEQYV.

This chain joins TRBV19 and TRBJ1-2; D may be TRBD1 (6 bases). The CDR3 runs to 16 residues. The germline V and J ends were trimmed by 5 bases and 4 bases, with 20 bases remaining between them. The germline CDR1 and CDR2 sequences are LNHDA and SQIVND (reference sequence). CDR3 sequence reads: CASSAALGTPGYGYTF. CDR3 coding DNA: TGTGCCAGTAGTGCCGCACTCGGGACACCTGGCTATGGCTACACCTTC.

V usage is TRBV20-1 and J usage is TRBJ1-2; 7 bases line up with TRBD1. The J segment lost 4 bases and the V segment lost 6 bases, leaving 14 bases of the junction unmatched. Per the germline V gene, CDR1 is DFQATT and CDR2 is SNEGSKA (reference sequence). This CDR3 has 15 amino acids. This CDR3 is CSAATPGQYPYGYTF. CDR3 DNA: TGCAGTGCCGCGACACCGGGACAGTATCCCTATGGCTACACCTTC.